This T cell receptor (beta chain) was captured by sequencing in a study of neurological immune-mediated disorders. In this sample, this clonotype turned up many times. Its cognate antigen is unknown. A single record per CDR3 protein comes from TCRdb applying MiXCR to the 5' RACE reads. Found here are roughly 89,000 distinct CDR3 sequences, approximately 2.8% of them singletons; the top ten hold about 1%. In germline, CDR1 is GTSNPN, CDR2 SVGIG (reference sequence). V dropped 4 bases and J dropped 8 bases, with 19 bases sitting between them. The CDR3 contains 14 residues. Study-level findings and limits: Neither clinical nor MRI features were associated with the multiple sclerosis repertoire cluster.

The sequenced material came from PBMCs. This rearrangement joins TRBV30 to TRBJ2-3; a weak D match, TRBD1 (6 bases). The clonotype originates from a woman aged 25 to 39 with multiple sclerosis. The CDR3 region has the DNA TGTGCCTGGACCCTAGAGGGGGTCTGGGGTACGCAGTATTTT. Translation: CAWTLEGVWGTQYF.